This TCR beta chain came from a study of blood T cell repertoires in COVID-19. Libraries were prepared by immunoSEQ multiplex PCR; TCRdb keeps only in-frame clonotypes and omits some of them. The sample shows approximately 170,000 clones, 80% to 90% of them seen only once. A few counts support this clone. CDR3 length: 15 residues. The V gene lost 6 bases and the J gene lost 1 base, with 15 bases spanning the gap. Looked up from germline, CDR1 is SGHTA and CDR2 is FQGNSA. This sequence joins TRBV7-2 and TRBJ1-2; no definite D call. This clonotype was sampled from a man in his forties who had recovered from COVID-19. The sample consisted of peripheral blood. DNA for the CDR3: TGTGCCAGCAGGCCTCGGCGGCAAGATAACTATGGCTACACCTTC. Its protein product is CASRPRRQDNYGYTF. The whole variable domain, remainder taken from reference TRBV7-2 and TRBJ1-2, is GAGVSQSPSNKVTEKGKDVELRCDPISGHTALYWYRQSLGQGLEFLIYFQGNSAPDKSGLPSDRFSAERTGGSVSTLTIQRTQQEDSAVYLCASRPRRQDNYGYTFGSGTRLTVV.